These T cell receptor beta chains were read from a single sample in a study of T cell responses to AZD1222 COVID-19 vaccine. The table came from immunoSEQ multiplex PCR; TCRdb's copy has only in-frame clones and leaves some out. The sample carries over 100,000 clones, more than 90% recorded once. Material: peripheral blood, obtained on day 0 of AZD1222 vaccination. Receptor source: an adult in good health. CDR3s include the opening cysteine and the closing phenylalanine or tryptophan. Each record gives: J gene, clone size, D gene, V gene, CDR3 protein, CDR3 DNA. D genes are given only for firm matches. Clone size is shown for a subset of rows, as once, few, many or a class of expanded clone.

J: TRBJ1-2; size: .; D: .; V: TRBV29-1; CDR3: CSVQGVGYGYTF; DNA: TGCAGCGTTCAGGGAGTCGGCTATGGCTACACCTTC
J: TRBJ1-1; size: .; D: .; V: TRBV3-1/TRBV3-2; CDR3: CASSQTSEAFF; DNA: TGTGCCAGCAGCCAGACATCCGAAGCTTTCTTT
J: TRBJ2-1; size: .; D: .; V: TRBV9; CDR3: CASSPTSTPYNEQFF; DNA: TGTGCCAGCAGCCCCACTAGCACGCCCTACAATGAGCAGTTCTTC
J: TRBJ1-1; size: .; D: .; V: TRBV7-9; CDR3: CASSLEGPLTGKAFF; DNA: TGTGCCAGCAGCCTCGAGGGTCCCTTAACAGGGAAAGCTTTCTTT
J: TRBJ2-1; size: .; D: .; V: TRBV27; CDR3: CASSLLDARNEQFF; DNA: TGTGCCAGCAGTTTATTGGACGCCAGGAATGAGCAGTTCTTC
J: TRBJ2-7; size: .; D: TRBD1; V: TRBV9; CDR3: CASSAGQGIYEQYF; DNA: TGTGCCAGCAGCGCGGGACAGGGGATCTACGAGCAGTACTTC
J: TRBJ1-1; size: .; D: .; V: TRBV5-1; CDR3: CASSLESSQAFF; DNA: TGCGCCAGCAGCTTGGAGTCCAGCCAAGCTTTCTTT
J: TRBJ1-6; size: .; D: TRBD1; V: TRBV7-2; CDR3: CASSGGTGGGPLHF; DNA: TGTGCCAGCAGCGGCGGGACAGGGGGCGGTCCCCTCCACTTT
J: TRBJ1-5; size: .; D: .; V: TRBV6-1; CDR3: CASSEALAISNQPQHF; DNA: TGTGCCAGCAGTGAAGCACTGGCTATTAGCAATCAGCCCCAGCATTTT
J: TRBJ2-6; size: few; D: .; V: TRBV27; CDR3: CASSLSTLSGANVLTF; DNA: TGTGCCAGCAGTTTATCGACTTTGAGCGGGGCCAACGTCCTGACTTTC
J: TRBJ2-1; size: .; D: .; V: TRBV27; CDR3: CASSLLRWSNEQFF; DNA: TGTGCCAGCAGTTTATTGAGGTGGAGCAATGAGCAGTTCTTC